These 30 T cell receptor beta chains share one sample of origin, sequenced in a study of metastatic and nonmetastatic thyroid tumors. Patients underwent thyroid surgery, and none had received any treatment before it. TCRdb recomputed clones from the PCR reads via MiXCR. The profile shows about 16,000 clones, approximately 14% of them singletons. Sequenced sample: blood. Source of these receptors: a female donor with papillary thyroid cancer or a benign thyroid nodule (not recorded which). Some clones in this sample may be carry-over from other donors' samples.

By sample fraction, this clone is medium-sized. CDR3 nucleotide sequence: TGTGCCAGCAGTGCCACCGGGACAAAGTTGGACGAGCAGTACTTC. Encoded protein: CASSATGTKLDEQYF. This sequence joins TRBV6-1 and TRBJ2-7, with D maybe TRBD1 (6 bases). From germline, CDR1 is MNHNS and CDR2 SASEGT. Trimming removed 4 bases at V and 5 bases at J, with 18 bases between. The CDR3 contains 15 residues.

The table lists this clone with a few counts. The V and J genes are TRBV6-2 or TRBV6-3 and TRBJ2-3; D unclear. V was trimmed by 4 bases and J by 2 bases, leaving 10 bases between them. CDR1 MNHEY and CDR2 SVGEGT come from the germline V gene. This CDR3 has 14 amino acids. CDR3 DNA sequence: TGTGCCAGCAGTTCCGGGCTGCACACAGATACGCAGTATTTT. Translation: CASSSGLHTDTQYF.

Many counts were recorded for this clone. The rearrangement links TRBV12-3 or TRBV12-4 to TRBJ1-5, with TRBD1 matching over 9 bases. CDR3 length: 14 amino acids. J lost 3 bases, V lost 5 bases, and 2 bases had no gene match. CDR3 in amino acids: CASSRTGVNQPQHF. CDR3 nucleotides: TGTGCCAGCAGTAGGACAGGGGTCAATCAGCCCCAGCATTTT.

V usage is TRBV6-1 and J usage is TRBJ2-7; 9 bases are shared with TRBD1. This CDR3 has 14 residues. CDR1 MNHNS and CDR2 SASEGT come from the germline V gene. Germline trimming cut 8 bases from V and 3 bases from J; bases unmatched to any gene: 8. CDR3: CASQTGQGSYEQYF. The CDR3, as DNA: TGTGCCAGCCAAACGGGACAGGGAAGCTACGAGCAGTACTTC.

Many counts were recorded for this clone. The chain couples TRBV19 to TRBJ2-4, with D tentatively TRBD2 (6 bases). The CDR3 is made up of 14 amino acids. Trimming removed 1 base from V and 4 bases from J, with 8 bases in between. CDR1 is LNHDA, CDR2 SQIVND, per germline (reference sequence). CDR3 sequence (DNA): TGTGCCAGTAGTATAGGGCGGGAAAAAAACATTCAGTACTTC. It is translated as CASSIGREKNIQYF. Full variable domain (remainder filled in from reference TRBV19 and TRBJ2-4): DGGITQSPKYLFRKEGQNVTLSCEQNLNHDAMYWYRQDPGQGLRLIYYSQIVNDFQKGDIAEGYSVSREKKESFPLTVTSAQKNPTAFYLCASSIGREKNIQYFGAGTRLSVL.

This clone was found many times. The chain is built from TRBV20-1 and TRBJ2-5; TRBD1 agrees at 7 bases. The CDR3 runs to 13 residues. Looked up from germline, CDR1 is DFQATT and CDR2 is SNEGSKA (reference sequence). The V segment lost 5 bases and the J segment 2 bases; nucleotides outside the gene matches: 5. The CDR3, as DNA: TGCAGTGCTCACGGACAGGCTCAAGAGACCCAGTACTTC. Translated, it gives CSAHGQAQETQYF.

The chain's CDR3 is CASSYRTGIEGQFF. The CDR3 coding sequence is TGTGCCAGCAGTTACCGGACAGGGATCGAGGGGCAGTTCTTC. The gene calls are TRBV6-5 and TRBJ2-1; the match to TRBD1 covers 8 bases. There are 14 residues in the CDR3. Trimming cost V 2 bases and J 12 bases; bases outside gene matches: 9. Germline V gives CDR1 MNHEY, CDR2 SVGAGI.

By proportion, this clone is medium-sized. The chain uses TRBV6-2 or TRBV6-3 and TRBJ2-7; TRBD2 aligns across 7 bases. The V gene's germline CDR1 is MNHEY and CDR2 SVGEGT. Trimming took 6 bases from V and 5 from J; bases not matched to a gene: 19. The CDR3 is 17 amino acids. CDR3 sequence reads: CASRPGRQLSLGNEQYF. The DNA of the CDR3 is TGTGCCAGCAGACCCGGGAGGCAGCTCTCTCTTGGGAACGAGCAGTACTTC.

The table lists this clone with many counts. This sequence joins TRBV6-2 or TRBV6-3 and TRBJ2-3; 7 positions agree with TRBD2. After removal of 6 bases from V and 6 bases from J, the junction contained 12 bases not matched to a gene. Per germline, CDR1 MNHEY and CDR2 SVGEGT. The CDR3 runs 15 residues. CDR3 in DNA: TGTGCCAGCAGAGCTCTAGCGGTCCCGTGGGATACGCAGTATTTT. Residues: CASRALAVPWDTQYF.

In its sample, this clone was seen many times. The rearrangement joins TRBV6-4 to TRBJ2-1; D is ambiguous. Germline CDR1 and CDR2: MRHNA and SNTAGT. The CDR3 sequence is 13 residues long. Trimming shortened V by 3 bases and J by 8 bases, and 11 bases separated the two germline ends. The CDR3 loop reads CASSEGPEYEQFF. For the CDR3, the DNA is TGTGCCAGCAGTGAAGGACCCGAGTATGAGCAGTTCTTC.

This clone occurred many times. V gene TRBV7-2 combines with J gene TRBJ2-7; TRBD2 is a possible D gene (6 bases). There are 14 residues in the CDR3. Trimming pared 2 bases from V and 0 bases from J, leaving 8 bases between. Germline assignment: CDR1 SGHTA and CDR2 FQGNSA. CDR3 region: CASSLQAGSYEQYF. CDR3 DNA sequence: TGTGCCAGCAGCTTACAAGCGGGCTCCTACGAGCAGTACTTC.

J is TRBJ2-7 and V is TRBV5-1; D is perhaps TRBD2 (6 bases). Looked up from germline, CDR1 is SGHRS and CDR2 is YFSETQ. The CDR3 is 15 amino acids. V was pared by 4 bases and J by 1 base, with 15 bases between. This CDR3 reads CASSPLVGGSYEQYF. CDR3 nucleotide sequence: TGCGCCAGCAGCCCGCTGGTCGGGGGTTCCTACGAGCAGTACTTC. The variable domain in full, with the rest retrieved from reference TRBV5-1 and TRBJ2-7, is KAGVTQTPRYLIKTRGQQVTLSCSPISGHRSVSWYQQTPGQGLQFLFEYFSETQRNKGNFPGRFSGRQFSNSRSEMNVSTLELGDSALYLCASSPLVGGSYEQYFGPGTRLTVT.

This clone has at least ten counts. This specimen includes other DNA sequences encoding the same CDR3. The chain links TRBV18 to TRBJ2-7; D gene ambiguous. Trimming took off 3 bases at V and 2 bases at J, with 8 bases between the two ends. CDR3 length: 13 amino acids. Germline CDR1 and CDR2: KGHSH and LQKENI. This CDR3 reads CASSPAGTYEQYF. The DNA for the CDR3 is TGTGCCAGCTCACCGGCTGGGACCTACGAGCAGTACTTC.

The sample holds many counts of this clone. The chain recombines TRBV18 with TRBJ1-2; D not certain. CDR1 is KGHSH and CDR2 is LQKENI in the germline V gene. The V end was cut by 3 bases, the J end by 8 bases, with 16 bases between. The CDR3 sequence is 14 residues long. CDR3 loop: CASSPRPGAGGYTF. For the CDR3, the DNA is TGTGCCAGCTCACCGAGGCCAGGAGCGGGGGGCTACACCTTC.

This clone is deemed medium-sized. The chain recombines TRBV6-1 with TRBJ1-6; possibly TRBD1 for D (6 bases). V lost 6 bases and J 6 bases, leaving 9 bases between the germline ends. This CDR3 comprises 13 residues. The germline V gene has CDR1 MNHNS and CDR2 SASEGT. CDR3 sequence reads: CASSGQINSPLHF. The CDR3 DNA reads TGTGCCAGCAGCGGACAGATTAATTCACCCCTCCACTTT.

This clone was seen at least ten times. The genes are TRBV5-1 and TRBJ2-3, with 8 bases that match TRBD2. CDR3 size: 15 residues. The germline gives CDR1 SGHRS, CDR2 YFSETQ. V dropped 0 bases and J dropped 6; count of bases not matched to a gene: 6. Here the CDR3 reads CASSLARGGPDTQYF. CDR3 sequence (DNA): TGCGCCAGCAGCTTGGCTCGGGGGGGCCCGGATACGCAGTATTTT. Variable domain in full (rest from reference TRBV5-1 and TRBJ2-3): KAGVTQTPRYLIKTRGQQVTLSCSPISGHRSVSWYQQTPGQGLQFLFEYFSETQRNKGNFPGRFSGRQFSNSRSEMNVSTLELGDSALYLCASSLARGGPDTQYFGPGTRLTVL.

This clone was detected many times. V is TRBV6-1 and J is TRBJ1-3, with 7 bases lining up with TRBD1. The CDR3 length is 16 residues. CDR1 and CDR2 (germline): MNHNS, SASEGT. Losses at the gene ends were 6 bases for V and 0 bases for J; bases not matched to a gene: 8. CDR3 bases: TGTGCCAGCAGCCTCCGCGAGGGGGCCTCTGGAAACACCATATATTTT. Protein: CASSLREGASGNTIYF.

Ten or more counts support this clone. J is TRBJ2-5 and V is TRBV5-4, with D possibly matching TRBD1 (6 bases). V shed 3 bases and J shed 2 bases, with 14 bases lying between them. CDR1 is SGHNT and CDR2 is YYREEE in the germline V gene (reference sequence). The CDR3 has 15 residues. The CDR3 nucleotides read TGTGCCAGCAGCTCTGGTTCAGGGGTTCAAGAGACCCAGTACTTC. Its protein is CASSSGSGVQETQYF. The full variable domain, with the rest looked up from reference TRBV5-4 and TRBJ2-5, is ETGVTQSPTHLIKTRGQQVTLRCSSQSGHNTVSWYQQALGQGPQFIFQYYREEENGRGNFPPRFSGLQFPNYSSELNVNALELDDSALYLCASSSGSGVQETQYFGPGTRLLVL.

This clone has more than one count but fewer than ten. The rearrangement uses TRBV6-1 and TRBJ2-7, with TRBD2 matching over 7 bases. The V segment lost 8 bases and the J segment 2 bases; nucleotides outside the gene matches: 12. The CDR3 covers 15 residues. CDR1 MNHNS and CDR2 SASEGT come from the germline V gene. CDR3 sequence reads: CASDRDGRRAYEQYF. The DNA of the CDR3 is TGTGCCAGCGACCGGGACGGGAGGAGGGCCTACGAGCAGTACTTC.

This clone was recorded many times. The same CDR3 is also encoded by other DNA sequences in this sample. This sequence joins TRBV25-1 and TRBJ2-3, with TRBD1 as a possible D gene (5 bases). Trimming cost V 8 bases and J 1 base, with 13 bases left between them. The CDR3 loop spans 14 amino acids. Per the germline V gene, CDR1 is MGHDK and CDR2 is SYGVNS. CDR3 DNA sequence: TGTGCCAGCTCTAGACAGCTTGGCACAGATACGCAGTATTTT. It encodes CASSRQLGTDTQYF.

The DNA of the CDR3 is TGTGCCAGCAGTTTTATGGGGTCTGGGTCCTACGAGCAGTACTTC. Residues: CASSFMGSGSYEQYF. The chain joins TRBV27 to TRBJ2-7; unclear D gene. The CDR3 has 15 amino acids. V was clipped by 3 bases and J by 1 base, with 13 bases between them. From germline, CDR1 is MNHEY and CDR2 SMNVEV (reference sequence).

This clone counts as medium-sized. CDR3: CASGDGQGVVETQYF. Here the CDR3 DNA reads TGTGCCAGCGGGGACGGACAGGGAGTAGTAGAGACCCAGTACTTC. The chain recombines TRBV6-1 with TRBJ2-5; 8 bases match TRBD1. J gave up 4 bases and V 8 bases, and 12 bases lay outside the gene matches. The CDR3 is 15 residues long. CDR1 is MNHNS and CDR2 is SASEGT in the germline V gene.

In its sample, this clone is medium-sized. This chain uses TRBV2 with TRBJ1-6; no reliable D call. The CDR3 is 12 residues long. V gave up 6 bases and J gave up 7 bases, with 7 bases separating them. The germline gives CDR1 SNHLY, CDR2 FYNNEI. For the CDR3, the DNA is TGTGCCAGCAGGATAGGGAATTCACCCCTCCACTTT. It is translated as CASRIGNSPLHF.

This clone showed up many times. The V call is TRBV3-1, the J call TRBJ2-7, with unresolved D. V dropped 5 bases and J dropped 3 bases, with 17 bases sitting between them. CDR1 is LGHDT, CDR2 YNNKEL, per germline (reference sequence). The CDR3 consists of 15 residues. The CDR3 is CASSKKMANDYEQYF. In DNA, the CDR3 is TGTGCCAGCAGCAAAAAGATGGCCAACGACTACGAGCAGTACTTC.

Many counts were recorded for this clone. This rearrangement joins TRBV5-1 to TRBJ1-2, with no clear D. This CDR3 spans 13 amino acids. Germline V gives CDR1 SGHRS, CDR2 YFSETQ. V shed 0 bases and J shed 2 bases, with 5 bases lying between them. CDR3 residues: CASSLGANYGYTF. The DNA for the CDR3 is TGCGCCAGCAGCTTGGGTGCGAACTATGGCTACACCTTC. Looking up the rest from reference TRBV5-1 and TRBJ1-2 gives the full variable domain: KAGVTQTPRYLIKTRGQQVTLSCSPISGHRSVSWYQQTPGQGLQFLFEYFSETQRNKGNFPGRFSGRQFSNSRSEMNVSTLELGDSALYLCASSLGANYGYTFGSGTRLTVV.

This clone rates as medium-sized. The rearrangement uses TRBV27 and TRBJ2-7; unclear D gene. The CDR3 consists of 11 residues. V lost 5 bases to trimming and J lost 3 bases, with 5 bases between them. Germline V gives CDR1 MNHEY, CDR2 SMNVEV (reference sequence). CDR3 DNA sequence: TGTGCCAGCAGTCAAGACTACGAGCAGTACTTC. Translating it yields CASSQDYEQYF.

The chain combines TRBV9 with TRBJ1-2; D remains unclear. V gave up 0 bases and J gave up 3 bases, with 15 bases separating them. The CDR3 runs 16 residues. Looked up from germline, CDR1 is SGDLS and CDR2 is YYNGEE. CDR3: CASSVAPEGHYYGYTF. In nucleotides, the CDR3 is TGTGCCAGCAGCGTAGCTCCGGAGGGTCACTACTATGGCTACACCTTC.

This clone is medium-sized in the sample. CDR3 DNA: TGTGCCAGCAGTTACGAGGCTTTGGGGGGTACGCAGTATTTT. Its translation: CASSYEALGGTQYF. The J gene is TRBJ2-3, the V gene TRBV6-5; D perhaps matches TRBD2 (6 bases). The V gene lost 2 bases and the J gene lost 8 bases, with 14 bases spanning the gap. This CDR3 has 14 amino acids. Germline V CDR1 and CDR2: MNHEY, SVGAGI.

This clone was picked up many times. The rearrangement links TRBV5-1 to TRBJ2-5; D remains ambiguous. There are 15 residues in the CDR3. Germline CDR1 reads SGHRS; CDR2 reads YFSETQ. V was cut by 1 base and J by 4 bases, with 14 bases left in between. The CDR3 here is CASSLKIRAPETQYF. CDR3 bases: TGCGCCAGCAGCTTGAAGATCCGGGCCCCAGAGACCCAGTACTTC.

The chain joins TRBV6-5 to TRBJ1-4; D is perhaps TRBD1 (6 bases). CDR3 size: 13 residues. Germline V gene data show CDR1 as MNHEY and CDR2 as SVGAGI. Trimming removed 0 bases from V and 10 bases from J, with 9 bases in between. CDR3 coding DNA: TGTGCCAGCAGTTACTCGACAGGTGGAAAACTGTTTTTT. Translating gives CASSYSTGGKLFF.